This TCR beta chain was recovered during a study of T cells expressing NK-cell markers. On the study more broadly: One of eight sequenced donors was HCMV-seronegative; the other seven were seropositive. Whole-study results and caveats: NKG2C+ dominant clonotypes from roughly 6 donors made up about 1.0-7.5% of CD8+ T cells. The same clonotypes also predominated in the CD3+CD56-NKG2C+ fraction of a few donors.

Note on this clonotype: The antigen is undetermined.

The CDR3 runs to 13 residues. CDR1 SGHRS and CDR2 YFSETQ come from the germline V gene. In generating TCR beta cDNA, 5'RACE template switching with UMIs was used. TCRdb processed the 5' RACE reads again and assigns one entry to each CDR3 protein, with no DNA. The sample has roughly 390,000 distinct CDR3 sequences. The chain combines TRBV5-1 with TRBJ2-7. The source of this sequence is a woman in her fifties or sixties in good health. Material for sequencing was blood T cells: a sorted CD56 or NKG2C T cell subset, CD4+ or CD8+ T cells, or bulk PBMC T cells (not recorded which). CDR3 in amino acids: CASSSLYSYEQYF.